The clone carrying this T cell receptor (beta chain) was detected ten times or more. Its antigen is not identified. The germline CDR1 and CDR2 sequences are LGHNA and YNFKEQ. This CDR3 has 14 residues. Trimming stripped 0 bases from V and 4 bases from J, with 9 bases between. The source of the sample is a study of T cell repertoires in cytomegalovirus infection. One entry per CDR3 protein, called by TCRdb with MiXCR from the reads. The data hold over 450,000 distinct CDR3 sequences, with approximately 11% observed a single time. Whole-study results and caveats: HLA-C-restricted CMV-specific TCR beta clonotypes prevailed in the ex vivo response.

The sequencing sample was made of PBMCs. This clonotype was sampled from a human donor in good health (CMV status not recorded). Some clones in this sample may be carry-over from other donors' samples. The V call is TRBV4-2, the J call TRBJ2-5; perhaps TRBD2 as D (6 bases). As DNA, the CDR3 is TGTGCCAGCAGCCAAGATTATAGCGGAGAGACCCAGTACTTC. This gives the protein CASSQDYSGETQYF.